This TCR beta chain was identified during a study of OX40 agonist ivuxolimab in advanced cancers. With autoimmune disease history or systemic immunosuppression, patients were excluded. The table came from immunoSEQ multiplex PCR; TCRdb's copy has only in-frame clones and leaves some out. The sample shows around 79,000 clones, 88% of them seen only once. The CDR3 covers 16 residues. V was clipped by 5 bases and J by 4 bases; unmatched bases: 13. CDR1 is SGHAT and CDR2 is FQNNGV in the germline V gene. To note about this clone: Its antigen is not identified.

Study-level points and caveats: More expanded clones were found, on average, in CD8+ than in CD4+ T cells.

This receptor was identified in an adult with an advanced solid tumor such as melanoma, head and neck, liver or kidney cancer. V is TRBV11-2 and J is TRBJ1-2; TRBD1 agrees at 7 bases. Sequenced here: CD4+ or CD8+ T cells sorted from blood, sampled in a trial of the OX40 agonist ivuxolimab. The CDR3 nucleotides read TGTGCCAGCAGCACCCCCGGATCGACAGGGTCCTATGGCTACACCTTC. As protein: CASSTPGSTGSYGYTF.